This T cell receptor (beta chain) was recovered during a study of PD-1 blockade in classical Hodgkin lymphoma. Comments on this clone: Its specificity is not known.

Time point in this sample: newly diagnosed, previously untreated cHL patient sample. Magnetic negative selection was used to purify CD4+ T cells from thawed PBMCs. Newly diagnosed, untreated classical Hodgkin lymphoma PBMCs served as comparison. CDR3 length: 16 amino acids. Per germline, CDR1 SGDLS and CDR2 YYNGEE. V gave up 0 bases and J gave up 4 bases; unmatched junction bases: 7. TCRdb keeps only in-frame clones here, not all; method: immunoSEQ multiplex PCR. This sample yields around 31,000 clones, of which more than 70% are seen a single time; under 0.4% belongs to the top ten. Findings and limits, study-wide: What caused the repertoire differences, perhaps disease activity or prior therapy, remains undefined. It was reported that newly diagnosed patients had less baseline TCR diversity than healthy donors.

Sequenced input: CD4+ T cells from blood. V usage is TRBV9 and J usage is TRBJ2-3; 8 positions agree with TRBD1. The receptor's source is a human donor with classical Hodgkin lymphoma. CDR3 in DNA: TGTGCCAGCAGCGTAGAAGACAGGGGAAGTGCAGATACGCAGTATTTT. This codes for CASSVEDRGSADTQYF.